The 13 T cell receptor beta chains listed next were all sequenced from one sample in a study of cytomegalovirus exposure and HLA in healthy donors. Amplification used 60 Vbeta primers and 13 Jbeta primers. TCRdb's table, derived via immunoSEQ multiplex PCR, lists solely in-frame clones and lacks some. The data contain under 200,000 clones, about three quarters of them singletons. The material sequenced was PBMCs. These receptors were taken from a female donor in good health and CMV-seronegative.

The V gene is TRBV18, the J gene TRBJ2-7, with TRBD1 matching over 9 bases. Germline V gene data show CDR1 as KGHSH and CDR2 as LQKENI. J was trimmed by 5 bases and V by 6 bases; bases with no gene match: 14. The CDR3 is 16 residues long. The CDR3 loop is CASSPGLGQGTHEQYF. The CDR3 bases are TGTGCCAGCTCCCCAGGCCTGGGACAGGGAACGCACGAGCAGTACTTC. The variable domain in full, with the rest retrieved from reference TRBV18 and TRBJ2-7, is NAGVMQNPRHLVRRRGQEARLRCSPMKGHSHVYWYRQLPEEGLKFMVYLQKENIIDESGMPKERFSAEFPKEGPSILRIQQVVRGDSAAYFCASSPGLGQGTHEQYFGPGTRLTVT.

This chain uses TRBV9 with TRBJ2-7, with 9 bases lining up with TRBD2. Germline V gives CDR1 SGDLS, CDR2 YYNGEE. V lost 0 bases and J lost 4; bases outside the gene matches: 5. This CDR3 is 15 amino acids long. The CDR3 spells CASSVDPAGGYEQYF. The CDR3 DNA reads as TGTGCCAGCAGCGTAGATCCAGCGGGGGGTTACGAGCAGTACTTC.

The chain employs TRBV19 and TRBJ2-1; D is perhaps TRBD2 (6 bases). CDR1 and CDR2 (germline): LNHDA, SQIVND (reference sequence). The CDR3 length is 15 residues. V lost 1 base, J lost 8 bases, and 15 bases lay in between. CDR3 in DNA: TGTGCCAGTAGTATAGTTGTCGGGAGTACGGATGAGCAGTTCTTC. Residues: CASSIVVGSTDEQFF.

This clone turned up a few times. CDR3 sequence: CASTLPGQGVDTQYF. CDR3 coding DNA: TGTGCCAGCACTCTGCCGGGACAGGGGGTAGATACGCAGTATTTT. The rearrangement uses TRBV2 and TRBJ2-3; 11 bases agree with TRBD1. V shed 7 bases and J 5 bases; nucleotides not matched to a gene: 8. The germline gives CDR1 SNHLY, CDR2 FYNNEI. The CDR3 is 15 residues long.

The V gene is TRBV2, the J gene TRBJ2-3; 9 nucleotides line up with TRBD2. With V trimmed by 6 bases and J by 3 bases, 10 bases remained unmatched. This CDR3 contains 16 residues. The germline CDR1 and CDR2 sequences are SNHLY and FYNNEI. Here the CDR3 reads CASRAGGGGLTDTQYF. Written as DNA, the CDR3 is TGTGCCAGCAGAGCCGGCGGGGGGGGTCTTACAGATACGCAGTATTTT.

The chain has TRBV5-1 and TRBJ1-1, with 9 bases aligning to TRBD1. The CDR3 consists of 14 residues. CDR1 is SGHRS and CDR2 is YFSETQ in the germline V gene. The V segment lost 5 bases and the J segment 5 bases; nucleotides outside the gene matches: 7. CDR3 sequence: CASSLAGTGTEAFF. The CDR3 DNA follows: TGCGCCAGCAGTTTAGCCGGGACAGGGACTGAAGCTTTCTTT. The full variable domain, rest sourced from reference TRBV5-1 and TRBJ1-1, is KAGVTQTPRYLIKTRGQQVTLSCSPISGHRSVSWYQQTPGQGLQFLFEYFSETQRNKGNFPGRFSGRQFSNSRSEMNVSTLELGDSALYLCASSLAGTGTEAFFGQGTRLTVV.

This sequence joins TRBV28 and TRBJ1-6; D is unresolved. Germline V lookup: CDR1 MDHEN, CDR2 SYDVKM. V lost 6 bases, J lost 9 bases, and 12 bases lay in between. The CDR3 runs to 13 residues. The CDR3 protein is CASSSPSVSPLHF. The CDR3 nucleotides are TGTGCCAGCAGCTCACCCAGTGTTTCACCCCTCCACTTT.

As regards this clone: The CDR3 ends on some other residue instead of the conserved phenylalanine or tryptophan, so this is likely a read error. The V call is TRBV6-1, the J call TRBJ1-2; perhaps TRBD1 as D (5 bases). Germline CDR1 MNHNS, CDR2 SASEGT. This CDR3 has 15 amino acids. Between the trimmed V and J ends, which lost 3 bases and 3 bases, there was a span of 14 bases. The CDR3 protein is CASSDPPDTYYGYTL. Here the CDR3 DNA reads TGTGCCAGCAGTGATCCCCCGGACACATACTATGGCTACACCCTC.

J is TRBJ2-1 and V is TRBV11-1; the match to TRBD2 covers 8 bases. Trimming cost V 3 bases and J 6 bases; bases outside gene matches: 1. Germline V gene sequence: CDR1 SGHAT, CDR2 FQDESV (reference sequence). The length of the CDR3 is 13 residues. CDR3 amino acids: CASSFSGINEQFF. Here the CDR3 DNA reads TGTGCCAGCAGCTTTAGCGGGATCAATGAGCAGTTCTTC.

V gene TRBV2 combines with J gene TRBJ1-6; D is undetermined. The CDR3 spans 16 residues. Germline values: CDR1 SNHLY, CDR2 FYNNEI. Trimming left V 6 bases short and J 0 bases short, with 12 bases between. CDR3: CASRETRSSYNSPLHF. The CDR3 DNA reads as TGTGCCAGCAGAGAAACAAGAAGCTCCTATAATTCACCCCTCCACTTT.

The genes are TRBV5-4 and TRBJ2-7; TRBD2 matches 8 bases. The V and J ends lost 3 bases and 5 bases, in that order; junction bases with no gene match: 10. This CDR3 comprises 15 residues. The V gene's germline CDR1 is SGHNT and CDR2 YYREEE (reference sequence). CDR3 coding DNA: TGTGCCAGCAGCTCCTCTCCGGGACTAGAGAACGAGCAGTACTTC. This sequence encodes CASSSSPGLENEQYF.

The chain uses TRBV5-1 and TRBJ1-4; D unresolved. The CDR3 extends over 15 amino acids. Germline-derived CDR1 and CDR2 are SGHRS and YFSETQ. V was clipped by 0 bases and J by 0 bases, with 6 bases between them. CDR3 DNA sequence: TGCGCCAGCAGCTTGGCCCCATCAACTAATGAAAAACTGTTTTTT. Protein sequence: CASSLAPSTNEKLFF.

This clone was detected only a few times. Other DNA variants within this sample encode the same CDR3. CDR3 DNA sequence: TGCGCCAGCAGCTTTAAAGAGACCCAGTACTTC. Its translation is CASSFKETQYF. The rearrangement uses TRBV5-1 and TRBJ2-5; unclear D gene. This CDR3 spans 11 amino acids. V lost 2 bases and J lost 3, with 2 bases in between. CDR1 is SGHRS and CDR2 is YFSETQ in the germline V gene.